Sequencing of this T cell receptor beta chain was carried out in a study of cytomegalovirus exposure and HLA in healthy donors. With respect to this clone: What it binds is not known.

General study results and limits: The authors listed 164 TCR beta chains as cytomegalovirus-associated. Most TCR sequences were seen very rarely across donors, but some public TCRs occurred in many. Most CMV-associated TCR beta chains appeared HLA-restricted in a later analysis. From TCR beta sequences, most subjects' HLA-A and HLA-B alleles were reportedly predicted accurately.

CDR3 size: 13 residues. Trimming removed 8 bases at V and 5 bases at J, with 13 bases between. The germline CDR1 and CDR2 sequences are SNHLY and FYNNEI. PCR involved 60 Vbeta and 13 Jbeta primers. The repertoire was sequenced with immunoSEQ multiplex PCR; TCRdb's copy has only in-frame clones and lacks some. The sample yields around 140,000 clones, about 75% seen once. The TCR originated in a woman aged 40 to 50 in good health and CMV-seronegative. Sequencing used PBMCs. The J gene is TRBJ1-5, the V gene TRBV2, with D possibly TRBD1 on 6 matching bases. Written as DNA, the CDR3 is TGTGCCAGCGGACCGGACAGCGATCAGCCCCAGCATTTT. Translation gives CASGPDSDQPQHF.